These T cell receptor beta chains were read from a single sample in a study of CD8+ T cells in alopecia areata. Libraries were prepared by immunoSEQ multiplex PCR; TCRdb keeps only in-frame clonotypes and omits some of them. The repertoire holds about 180,000 clones, with just over 65% as singletons. This material consisted of CD8+ T cells sorted from blood, taken at week 0. The source of these receptors is a human donor with alopecia areata. CDR3s include the opening cysteine and the closing phenylalanine or tryptophan. D genes are given only for firm matches. Clone size is shown for a subset of rows, as once, few, many or a class of expanded clone.

size	J	D	V	CDR3	DNA
-	TRBJ1-1	-	TRBV5-6	CASSLGTSEAFF	TGTGCCAGCAGCCTCGGGACATCTGAAGCTTTCTTT
-	TRBJ1-2	TRBD1	TRBV2	CAIYPTGYDYGYTF	TGTGCCATATACCCGACAGGGTACGACTATGGCTACACCTTC
-	TRBJ2-7	-	TRBV5-1	CASSLGGDEQYF	TGCGCCAGCAGCTTGGGGGGTGACGAGCAGTACTTC
-	TRBJ2-5	TRBD2	TRBV6-5	CASSVLAGGSETQYF	TGTGCCAGCAGTGTTCTAGCGGGGGGTTCAGAGACCCAGTACTTC
-	TRBJ1-5	TRBD1	TRBV29-1	CSVMDRVNQPQHF	TGCAGCGTGATGGACAGGGTCAATCAGCCCCAGCATTTT
few	TRBJ1-1	-	TRBV14	CASSQVGVGVTSTEAFF	TGTGCCAGCAGCCAAGTTGGGGTGGGGGTTACTAGCACTGAAGCTTTCTTT
-	TRBJ2-7	TRBD1	TRBV5-6	CASSPGTGFYEQYF	TGTGCCAGCAGCCCGGGGACAGGGTTCTACGAGCAGTACTTC
-	TRBJ2-3	TRBD2	TRBV7-9	CASRRGGAEDTQYF	TGTGCCAGCAGACGCGGGGGGGCGGAAGATACGCAGTATTTT
few	TRBJ2-5	-	TRBV28	CASSEALGTGPQETQYF	TGTGCCAGCAGCGAGGCCCTGGGTACAGGTCCACAAGAGACCCAGTACTTC
-	TRBJ2-1	TRBD2	TRBV30	CAWRTGGPDEQFF	TGTGCCTGGAGAACGGGGGGGCCTGACGAGCAGTTCTTC
once	TRBJ1-4	-	TRBV25-1	CASSYRGYGEKLFF	TGTGCCAGCAGTTACCGGGGTTACGGGGAAAAACTGTTTTTT
-	TRBJ1-5	TRBD1	TRBV2	CASRAPGTASNQPQHF	TGTGCCAGCAGGGCCCCCGGGACAGCAAGCAATCAGCCCCAGCATTTT
-	TRBJ2-7	-	TRBV7-8	CASSLGLADEQYF	TGTGCCAGCAGCTTAGGGCTAGCAGACGAGCAGTACTTC
-	TRBJ1-2	-	TRBV6-1	CASANYPEFGYTF	TGTGCCAGCGCCAACTATCCGGAATTTGGCTACACCTTC
few	TRBJ1-3	-	TRBV11-2	CASSSLFEEGNTIYF	TGTGCCAGCAGCTCGCTCTTCGAGGAAGGAAACACCATATATTTT
-	TRBJ1-1	-	TRBV9	CASSVAVRGRSEAFF	TGTGCCAGCAGCGTAGCAGTAAGGGGGAGGTCTGAAGCTTTCTTT
-	TRBJ2-1	-	TRBV9	CASSPSGAAPIKYNEQFF	TGTGCCAGCAGCCCGTCGGGGGCAGCCCCCATAAAGTACAATGAGCAGTTCTTC
-	TRBJ2-2	-	TRBV15	CATSRETGTPTGELFF	TGTGCCACCAGCAGAGAGACCGGGACCCCGACCGGGGAGCTGTTTTTT
-	TRBJ2-6	-	TRBV30	CAWSDGPTGSGANVLTF	TGTGCCTGGAGTGATGGGCCCACCGGATCTGGGGCCAACGTCCTGACTTTC
-	TRBJ2-7	TRBD1	TRBV7-9	CASSSEGQGYEQYF	TGTGCCAGCAGCTCCGAGGGACAGGGCTACGAGCAGTACTTC
few	TRBJ1-5	TRBD1	TRBV29-1	CSVEGQGAPQPQHF	TGCAGCGTTGAAGGTCAGGGGGCCCCCCAGCCCCAGCATTTT
-	TRBJ1-2	-	TRBV11-2	CASSLGVNYGYTF	TGTGCCAGCAGCTTGGGAGTTAACTATGGCTACACCTTC
-	TRBJ1-5	TRBD1	TRBV4-2	CASSQGTGGEQPQHF	TGTGCCAGCAGCCAAGGGACAGGGGGTGAACAGCCCCAGCATTTT
-	TRBJ1-5	-	TRBV27	CASSLSGGSNQPQHF	TGTGCCAGCAGTTTATCCGGGGGGAGCAATCAGCCCCAGCATTTT
once	TRBJ2-5	TRBD1	TRBV5-1	CASSIDRGRWETQYF	TGCGCCAGCAGCATAGACAGGGGGCGTTGGGAGACCCAGTACTTC
-	TRBJ2-7	TRBD1	TRBV2	CASTERTGTPYEQYF	TGTGCCAGCACCGAAAGGACAGGGACCCCCTACGAGCAGTACTTC
few	TRBJ2-3	-	TRBV6-5	CASFSSTDTQYF	TGTGCCAGCTTTTCCAGCACAGATACGCAGTATTTT
few	TRBJ1-2	-	TRBV27	CASSPRGASDGYTF	TGTGCCAGCAGTCCCCGGGGGGCGTCGGATGGCTACACCTTC
-	TRBJ2-7	TRBD2	TRBV7-9	CASSHPGLAYEQYF	TGTGCCAGCAGCCACCCGGGACTAGCCTACGAGCAGTACTTC
once	TRBJ2-1	-	TRBV4-1	CASSQGVGSANEQFF	TGCGCCAGCAGCCAAGGGGTGGGGTCGGCCAATGAGCAGTTCTTC
-	TRBJ2-3	TRBD1	TRBV6-1	CASSARTGVPTDTQYF	TGTGCCAGCAGTGCCCGAACAGGGGTACCCACAGATACGCAGTATTTT
-	TRBJ1-5	-	TRBV7-9	CASSGGGNQPQHF	TGTGCCAGCAGCGGCGGGGGTAATCAGCCCCAGCATTTT
-	TRBJ2-3	TRBD2	TRBV13	CASTLGLRETTDTQYF	TGTGCCAGCACCTTGGGGCTGCGGGAGACCACAGATACGCAGTATTTT
few	TRBJ1-5	TRBD1	TRBV6-1	CASSPPGGNQPQHF	TGTGCCAGCAGTCCCCCAGGGGGGAATCAGCCCCAGCATTTT
-	TRBJ1-1	TRBD1	TRBV5-1	CASSTWTGTGALNTEAFF	TGCGCCAGCAGCACTTGGACCGGGACAGGGGCCTTGAACACTGAAGCTTTCTTT
-	TRBJ2-5	-	TRBV29-1	CSVPQETQYF	TGCAGCGTTCCACAAGAGACCCAGTACTTC
few	TRBJ2-7	-	TRBV30	CAWSNRVDYEQYF	TGTGCCTGGAGTAACAGGGTAGACTACGAGCAGTACTTC
few	TRBJ2-5	-	TRBV14	CASSQDREVYGTQYF	TGTGCCAGCAGCCAAGACAGGGAAGTTTACGGGACCCAGTACTTC
-	TRBJ2-7	-	TRBV29-1	CSVVSRAVSYEQYF	TGCAGCGTTGTGTCCAGGGCGGTCTCCTACGAGCAGTACTTC
-	TRBJ2-5	-	TRBV13	CASNLGQGVGETQYF	TGTGCCAGCAACCTAGGGCAGGGCGTGGGAGAGACCCAGTACTTC
-	TRBJ1-1	-	TRBV10-3	CAISIGGLNTEAFF	TGTGCCATCAGTATAGGGGGGTTGAACACTGAAGCTTTCTTT